The 5 T cell receptor beta chains listed next were all sequenced from one sample in a study of regulatory T cells in long-lasting Graves disease (dated by TCRdb to about 2021). The method behind the library was multiplex PCR. The sequencer was an Illumina HiSeq 4000. CDR3 regions were amplified by Arm-PCR with iRepertoire HTBI primers to construct TCR beta libraries. In-frame beta chains were kept once TCRdb had trimmed the public reads at Q25 with fastp and called clones with MiXCR. Each entry merges the rows of one CDR3 protein and shows their most common DNA and genes. The sample has 300,000 to 500,000 distinct CDR3 sequences on record, less than 25% of them singletons. The ten most abundant clones make up under 25% of the sample. The time point tag for this specimen amounts to: persistent/refractory GD, antithyroid drugs over 5 years with positive TRAb. RNA was extracted from PBMCs in TRIzol for both TCR sequencing and RNA sequencing.

Source: peripheral blood mononuclear cells (PBMCs), taken when the disease was refractory, from a patient treated with antithyroid drugs. Receptors originate from a female donor with Graves disease.

This clonotype was picked up a small number of times. The chain links TRBV6-2 or TRBV6-3 to TRBJ2-2; no definite D call. CDR1 is MNHEY and CDR2 is SVGEGT in the germline V gene. The CDR3 runs 13 residues. Trimming left V 2 bases short and J 6 bases short, with 7 bases between. CDR3 in DNA: TGTGCCAGCAGTTACGGCATCTCCGGGGAGCTGTTTTTT. Translated: CASSYGISGELFF.

The rearrangement uses TRBV4-2 and TRBJ2-7; D gene uncertain. The V gene's germline CDR1 is LGHNA and CDR2 YNFKEQ. The V end lost 0 bases, the J end lost 1 base, and 7 bases lay between the germline ends. This CDR3 contains 14 residues. CDR3 in DNA: TGTGCCAGCAGCCAAGACCAAATATCCTACGAGCAGTACTTC. Translating gives CASSQDQISYEQYF.

This sequence joins TRBV27 and TRBJ1-2, with 10 nucleotides matching TRBD1. The junction had 23 bases not matched to a gene; V was cut back by 3 bases and J by 4 bases. The CDR3 runs 21 residues. Germline lookup yields CDR1 MNHEY and CDR2 SMNVEV (reference sequence). As DNA, the CDR3 is TGTGCCAGCAGTTTCTCCCCCCCCCCCGGGGACAGGGGTGGGGGTGTCTATGGCTACACCTTC. Amino acids: CASSFSPPPGDRGGGVYGYTF.

The chain links TRBV5-1 to TRBJ2-7; 12 bases line up with TRBD2. The V gene end was trimmed by 6 bases and the J gene end by 3 bases; junction bases not matched to a gene: 7. This CDR3 has 15 amino acids. The germline V gene encodes CDR1 SGHRS and CDR2 YFSETQ. The CDR3 is CASTPSGRAGYEQYF. The CDR3 DNA sequence: TGCGCCAGCACCCCTAGCGGGAGGGCCGGCTACGAGCAGTACTTC.

To note about this clonotype: The junction and the germline gene differ at one end; a read error may be behind it. The J gene is TRBJ1-5, the V gene TRBV5-1, with no clear D. Germline assignment: CDR1 SGHRS and CDR2 YFSETQ. The CDR3 length is 13 residues. The CDR3 loop is CAGSLGSGQPQHF. The CDR3 nucleotides are TGCGCCGGCAGCTTGGGGTCCGGGCAGCCCCAGCATTTT.